This TCR beta chain was sequenced during a study of post-analysis software for immune sequencing data. Study as a whole: Progressive-relapsing, secondary progressive and relapsing-remitting multiple sclerosis were among the disease courses included.

The germline CDR1 and CDR2 sequences are SNHLY and FYNNEI. The CDR3 has 15 residues. The V gene lost 6 bases and the J gene lost 1 base, with 16 bases spanning the gap. Study findings and constraints: With TRBV5-6, TRBV5-1 and TRBV20-1 included, about 5 TRBV segments were more frequent in patients than in controls. With F measure, samples from one preparation batch clustered together strongly. Compared with controls, patients showed significantly lower normalized Chao1 diversity.

TCR beta cDNA libraries had unique molecular identifiers. TCRdb reprocessed the PCR reads with MiXCR, giving one entry per CDR3 protein. The table includes 430,000 or so distinct CDR3 sequences, over 30% detected once. A remark on this clonotype: Its antigen is unknown.

The sequenced sample was blood. This TCR was sampled from a girl between 2 and 10 years old with multiple sclerosis. The chain has TRBV2 and TRBJ2-7; no clear D gene. The CDR3 loop reads CASSVVGMKSYEQYF. CDR3 coding DNA: TGTGCCAGCAGCGTCGTAGGGATGAAATCCTACGAGCAGTACTTC. Full variable domain (rest looked up from reference TRBV2 and TRBJ2-7): EPEVTQTPSHQVTQMGQEVILRCVPISNHLYFYWYRQILGQKVEFLVSFYNNEISEKSEIFDDQFSVERPDGSNFTLKIRSTKLEDSAMYFCASSVVGMKSYEQYFGPGTRLTVT.